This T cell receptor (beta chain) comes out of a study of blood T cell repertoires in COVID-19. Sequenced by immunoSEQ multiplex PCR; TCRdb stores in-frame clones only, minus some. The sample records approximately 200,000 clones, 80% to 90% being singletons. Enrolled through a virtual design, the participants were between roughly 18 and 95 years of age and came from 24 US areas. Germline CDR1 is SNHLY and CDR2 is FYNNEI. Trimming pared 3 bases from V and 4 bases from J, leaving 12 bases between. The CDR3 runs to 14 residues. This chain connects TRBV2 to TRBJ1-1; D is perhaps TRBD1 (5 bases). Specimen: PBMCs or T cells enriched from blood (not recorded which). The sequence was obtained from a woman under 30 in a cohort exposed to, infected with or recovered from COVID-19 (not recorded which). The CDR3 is CASSEGGMGTEAFF. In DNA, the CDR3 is TGTGCCAGCAGTGAGGGGGGGATGGGCACTGAAGCTTTCTTT.